This entry features one TCR beta chain sequence. What it binds is unknown. TCRdb's copy holds only in-frame clones and misses some; the assay was immunoSEQ multiplex PCR. The data show 30,000 to 40,000 clones, roughly 49% seen once. Cryopreserved PBMCs yielded about 2 micrograms of genomic DNA for TCR beta libraries. This sample is drawn from a study of cytotoxic CD8 clonotypes in ibrutinib-treated CLL. Study-wide background: Among patients, 24 responded partially and 2 completely; around 15 then stayed remitted and roughly 12 progressed after median approximately 70 months. General study results and limits: There were differences in sampling times between sustained-remission and progressing patients. The study found clonality rose at ibrutinib response, then fell toward baseline at progression.

CDR1 is SGHTA and CDR2 is FQGTGA in the germline V gene. With 4 bases clipped from V and 8 bases from J, the junction kept 7 bases outside the gene matches. This CDR3 has 13 residues. Sequencing used PBMCs, obtained before ibrutinib treatment. The chain joins TRBV7-3 to TRBJ1-2; 7 bases are a match to TRBD1. This TCR came from a human donor with chronic lymphocytic leukemia. Here the CDR3 reads CASSSLTGTGYTF. The CDR3 nucleotides read TGTGCCAGCAGCTCCCTGACAGGGACCGGCTACACCTTC.